This entry features one T cell receptor beta chain sequence. The same CDR3 also results from other DNA sequences found in this sample. This entry comes from a study of blood T cell repertoires in COVID-19. Here immunoSEQ multiplex PCR was the method, and the copy in TCRdb shows in-frame clones only, minus some. The table shows about 350,000 clones, with 89% occurring only once. The sequence derives from a woman between 55 and 75 years old with COVID-19, enrolled during active disease. The specimen sequenced was peripheral blood.

DNA of the CDR3: TGTGCCAGCTCACCCGGGGGGGGCGAGCAGTACTTC. This sequence encodes CASSPGGGEQYF. The chain links TRBV18 to TRBJ2-7; 8 nucleotides line up with TRBD2. CDR3 length equals 12 residues. In germline, CDR1 is KGHSH, CDR2 LQKENI. After removal of 3 bases from V and 6 bases from J, the junction contained 1 base not matched to a gene.